The clone carrying this T cell receptor beta chain was observed many times. This sample was taken from a study of T cells after yellow fever vaccination. The V gene end was trimmed by 3 bases and the J gene end by 7 bases; junction bases not matched to a gene: 1. The CDR3 has 12 residues. Looked up from germline, CDR1 is DFQATT and CDR2 is SNEGSKA (reference sequence). TCRdb used MiXCR to reprocess the 5' RACE reads, holding one entry per CDR3 protein. The table records 300,000 to 450,000 distinct CDR3 sequences, roughly 8.6% of them present only once. The chain links TRBV20-1 to TRBJ2-3, with 10 bases lining up with TRBD2. The TCR sequence derives from a man aged 18 to 30 who received the YFV17D yellow fever vaccine. The sequences come from PBMCs, collected around 45 days after the first yellow fever vaccination. CDR3 sequence reads: CSASSGGHTQYF. CDR3 nucleotide sequence: TGCAGTGCTAGTAGCGGGGGGCATACGCAGTATTTT.